These 18 T cell receptor beta chains originate from one sample sequenced in a study of control samples from healthy donors and cancer patients. Profiling relied on immunoSEQ multiplex PCR, and the TCRdb table lists in-frame clones only, not all of them. The data contain some 95,000 clones, roughly 92% of them singletons. The sequenced sample was blood. Source of these receptors: a human donor in good health. The donor label of this sample is uncertain.

This chain uses TRBV4-3 with TRBJ1-5; D perhaps matches TRBD1 (6 bases). Germline values: CDR1 LGHNA, CDR2 YSLEER. The CDR3 length is 14 residues. V dropped 0 bases and J dropped 5 bases, with 8 bases sitting between them. CDR3 residues: CASSQDRGDQPQHF. The CDR3 region has the DNA TGCGCCAGCAGCCAAGACAGGGGAGATCAGCCCCAGCATTTT.

V gene TRBV18 combines with J gene TRBJ1-1, with 8 nucleotides matching TRBD1. The CDR3 covers 14 residues. Unmatched junction bases numbered 6, after V lost 3 bases and J lost 6 bases. CDR1 KGHSH and CDR2 LQKENI come from the germline V gene. The chain's CDR3 is CASSPGQGRAEAFF. The CDR3, as DNA: TGTGCCAGCTCACCTGGACAGGGAAGGGCTGAAGCTTTCTTT.

The chain employs TRBV30 and TRBJ2-3, with unresolved D. V lost 0 bases, J lost 2 bases, and 9 bases lay in between. CDR1 is GTSNPN, CDR2 SVGIG, per germline (reference sequence). CDR3 length: 14 residues. CDR3 sequence reads: CAWSVRRTTDTQYF. The CDR3 nucleotides read TGTGCCTGGAGTGTACGTAGGACCACAGATACGCAGTATTTT.

V gene TRBV5-4 combines with J gene TRBJ1-3; TRBD1 matches at 7 bases. After removal of 4 bases from V and 2 bases from J, the junction contained 9 bases not matched to a gene. There are 16 residues in the CDR3. CDR1 and CDR2 (germline): SGHNT, YYREEE (reference sequence). CDR3 sequence reads: CASSPTGGTAGNTIYF. The CDR3 DNA follows: TGTGCCAGCAGCCCAACAGGCGGGACAGCTGGAAACACCATATATTTT.

Only one count was recorded for this clone. The rearrangement uses TRBV30 and TRBJ1-1; perhaps TRBD1 as D (5 bases). This CDR3 has 9 amino acids. V gave up 8 bases and J gave up 8 bases, with 9 bases separating them. Germline V gives CDR1 GTSNPN, CDR2 SVGIG (reference sequence). The CDR3 bases are TGTGCCGGGGGAAGGGAAGCTTTCTTT. Its translation is CAGGREAFF.

The CDR3 DNA reads TGTGCCAGCAGTAACCGGGACAGGAATGGCTACACCTTC. It specifies CASSNRDRNGYTF. The V call is TRBV6-5, the J call TRBJ1-2; 8 nucleotides line up with TRBD1. In germline, CDR1 is MNHEY, CDR2 SVGAGI. The CDR3 is 13 residues long. The V segment lost 5 bases and the J segment 6 bases; nucleotides outside the gene matches: 5.

This chain links TRBV7-9 with TRBJ1-1, with 7 bases fitting TRBD1. Per germline, CDR1 SEHNR and CDR2 FQNEAQ (reference sequence). The trim removed 5 bases at V and 3 bases at J, leaving 6 bases unmatched. This CDR3 has 14 residues. CDR3: CASSANQGDTEAFF. The CDR3 bases are TGTGCCAGCAGCGCAAACCAGGGGGACACTGAAGCTTTCTTT. Based on the CDR3 plus reference TRBV7-9 and TRBJ1-1, the full variable domain is DTGVSQNPRHKITKRGQNVTFRCDPISEHNRLYWYRQTLGQGPEFLTYFQNEAQLEKSRLLSDRFSAERPKGSFSTLEIQRTEQGDSAMYLCASSANQGDTEAFFGQGTRLTVV.

The rearrangement joins TRBV2 to TRBJ1-1; possibly TRBD1 for D (5 bases). In germline, CDR1 is SNHLY, CDR2 FYNNEI. This CDR3 spans 13 amino acids. V lost 8 bases to trimming and J lost 6 bases, with 16 bases between them. In DNA, the CDR3 is TGTGCCAGCTTATGGGGGGGAGAGGCTGAAGCTTTCTTT. Translated: CASLWGGEAEAFF.

The rearrangement uses TRBV5-1 and TRBJ1-3; D remains ambiguous. The CDR3 is made up of 15 amino acids. Germline V gene data show CDR1 as SGHRS and CDR2 as YFSETQ. Trimming took 0 bases from V and 0 from J, leaving 7 bases between them. The CDR3 DNA sequence: TGCGCCAGCAGCTTGGACTCGACCTCTGGAAACACCATATATTTT. Translation: CASSLDSTSGNTIYF. The full variable domain, with the rest looked up from reference TRBV5-1 and TRBJ1-3, is KAGVTQTPRYLIKTRGQQVTLSCSPISGHRSVSWYQQTPGQGLQFLFEYFSETQRNKGNFPGRFSGRQFSNSRSEMNVSTLELGDSALYLCASSLDSTSGNTIYFGEGSWLTVV.

The chain employs TRBV19 and TRBJ1-4; 10 positions match TRBD1. Germline V CDR1 and CDR2: LNHDA, SQIVND (reference sequence). This CDR3 comprises 15 residues. The ends lost 5 bases at V and 8 bases at J; junction bases unmatched: 8. CDR3 protein: CASSSGQGQGEKLFF. As DNA, the CDR3 is TGTGCCAGTAGTTCGGGACAGGGGCAAGGAGAAAAACTGTTTTTT.

This chain uses TRBV20-1 with TRBJ1-4, with D unclear. CDR1 DFQATT and CDR2 SNEGSKA come from the germline V gene (reference sequence). The CDR3 covers 10 residues. The V end lost 3 bases, the J end lost 8 bases, and 4 bases lay between the germline ends. In DNA, the CDR3 is TGCAGTGCTAGGGAGGAAAAACTGTTTTTT. The encoded protein is CSAREEKLFF.

The chain recombines TRBV6-4 with TRBJ2-1, with D maybe TRBD1 (6 bases). The ends were cut back, 2 bases at V and 5 bases at J, with 7 bases in the middle. CDR1 MRHNA and CDR2 SNTAGT come from the germline V gene. The CDR3 is made up of 13 amino acids. The CDR3 region has the DNA TGTGCCAGCAGTGACCGGGACAACAATGAGCAGTTCTTC. Amino acid sequence: CASSDRDNNEQFF.

J is TRBJ1-6 and V is TRBV19; TRBD1 matches at 7 bases. The V and J ends lost 8 bases and 4 bases, in that order; junction bases with no gene match: 2. The CDR3 loop spans 13 amino acids. The germline CDR1 and CDR2 sequences are LNHDA and SQIVND (reference sequence). This chain's CDR3 is CASWDRYNSPLHF. The CDR3 DNA reads as TGTGCCAGTTGGGACAGATATAATTCACCCCTCCACTTT. The full variable domain, rest sourced from reference TRBV19 and TRBJ1-6, is DGGITQSPKYLFRKEGQNVTLSCEQNLNHDAMYWYRQDPGQGLRLIYYSQIVNDFQKGDIAEGYSVSREKKESFPLTVTSAQKNPTAFYLCASWDRYNSPLHFGNGTRLTVT.

This rearrangement joins TRBV27 to TRBJ2-1; 11 nucleotides align to TRBD2. The CDR3 consists of 17 residues. The germline gives CDR1 MNHEY, CDR2 SMNVEV (reference sequence). The ends lost 1 base at V and 4 bases at J; junction bases unmatched: 6. CDR3 sequence (DNA): TGTGCCAGCAGTTTATATTTAGCGGGGGGGCCGTACAATGAGCAGTTCTTC. This translates into CASSLYLAGGPYNEQFF.

The rearrangement joins TRBV10-1 to TRBJ1-2; 7 bases line up with TRBD1. The V gene end was trimmed by 3 bases and the J gene end by 8 bases; junction bases not matched to a gene: 6. CDR1 is WNHNN, CDR2 SYGVQD, per germline (reference sequence). This CDR3 spans 13 amino acids. CDR3 sequence: CASSEVGGEGYTF. The CDR3 coding sequence is TGCGCCAGCAGTGAAGTAGGGGGCGAGGGCTACACCTTC.

This clone has only one observation. One junction end does not reproduce the germline sequence, and a read error may be involved. This chain joins TRBV7-2 and TRBJ2-3; 9 bases are shared with TRBD2. The CDR3 has 15 residues. Germline CDR1 and CDR2: SGHTA and FQGNSA. CDR3 residues: CASSIAGAGTDTQYF. The DNA of the CDR3 is TGTGCCAGCAGCATAGCGGGGGCCGGCACAGATACGCAGTATTTT.

This chain connects TRBV6-6 to TRBJ1-1, with D possibly matching TRBD1 (6 bases). CDR3 size: 15 residues. Germline V CDR1 and CDR2: MNHNY, SVGAGI (reference sequence). Trimming removed 4 bases from V and 2 bases from J, with 14 bases in between. CDR3 loop: CASSSLQGINTEAFF. CDR3 nucleotides: TGTGCCAGCAGTTCCCTACAGGGAATTAACACTGAAGCTTTCTTT.

The J gene is TRBJ2-7, the V gene TRBV6-2 or TRBV6-3; D gene ambiguous. V was shortened by 2 bases and J by 7 bases, with 9 bases between the two germline ends. Germline V gene lookup returns CDR1 MNHEY and CDR2 SVGEGT. CDR3 length: 12 amino acids. This chain's CDR3 is CASSYRSREQYF. The CDR3 region has the DNA TGTGCCAGCAGTTACCGGAGTCGGGAGCAGTACTTC.